These 16 T cell receptor beta chains share one sample of origin, sequenced in a study of cytomegalovirus exposure and HLA in healthy donors. The PCR used 60 Vbeta and 13 Jbeta primers. The repertoire was sequenced with immunoSEQ multiplex PCR; TCRdb's copy has only in-frame clones and lacks some. The sample contains tens of thousands of clones, over 75% of which appear only once. The source material was PBMCs. These receptors were collected from a male donor in good health and CMV-seropositive.

The table lists this clone with a few counts. The CDR3 bases are TGTGCCAGTACCCCGAATCGCGGGAGGGGAATCGGGGAGCTGTTTTTT. Protein product: CASTPNRGRGIGELFF. The V and J genes are TRBV19 and TRBJ2-2, with TRBD2 matching over 9 bases. The CDR3 consists of 16 residues. The junction had 13 bases not matched to a gene; V was cut back by 7 bases and J by 7 bases. Germline-derived CDR1 and CDR2 are LNHDA and SQIVND (reference sequence).

The rearrangement uses TRBV10-1 and TRBJ1-5; tentative D call: TRBD1 (6 bases). This CDR3 region has 16 residues. V was pared by 5 bases and J by 0 bases, with 14 bases between. Looked up from germline, CDR1 is WNHNN and CDR2 is SYGVQD (reference sequence). The CDR3 is CASSWRGGRSNQPQHF. CDR3 nucleotide sequence: TGCGCCAGCAGTTGGAGGGGGGGGCGTAGCAATCAGCCCCAGCATTTT.

In regard to this clone: The junction departs from germline at one end; a sequencing error may be responsible. The chain recombines TRBV5-1 with TRBJ2-2; no definite D call. This CDR3 spans 12 amino acids. CDR1 and CDR2 from the germline V gene are SGHRS and YFSETQ. The CDR3 DNA sequence: TGCGCCAGCAGCTTGAACATCGGGGAGCTGTTTTTT. It translates to CASSLNIGELFF.

The chain employs TRBV28 and TRBJ1-2, with 7 bases fitting TRBD1. Germline V gene lookup returns CDR1 MDHEN and CDR2 SYDVKM. V trimming: 9 bases; J trimming: 0 bases; junction bases outside the gene matches: 4. The CDR3 contains 13 residues. The CDR3 reads CASTGEPNYGYTF. The CDR3 DNA sequence: TGTGCCAGTACAGGGGAACCTAACTATGGCTACACCTTC.

The chain uses TRBV28 and TRBJ2-1; TRBD2 agrees at 9 bases. The CDR3 length is 16 residues. The germline gives CDR1 MDHEN, CDR2 SYDVKM. J was trimmed by 2 bases and V by 2 bases; bases with no gene match: 4. CDR3 region: CASSLPRLAAYNEQFF. Here the CDR3 DNA reads TGTGCCAGCAGTTTACCGAGACTAGCGGCCTACAATGAGCAGTTCTTC. The complete variable domain, with remaining parts taken from reference TRBV28 and TRBJ2-1, reads DVKVTQSSRYLVKRTGEKVFLECVQDMDHENMFWYRQDPGLGLRLIYFSYDVKMKEKGDIPEGYSVSREKKERFSLILESASTNQTSMYLCASSLPRLAAYNEQFFGPGTRLTVL.

The CDR3: CASSGQGDNEQFF. CDR3 nucleotide sequence: TGTGCCAGCAGCGGACAGGGGGACAATGAGCAGTTCTTC. The genes are TRBV7-2 and TRBJ2-1; TRBD1 aligns across 10 bases. CDR1 is SGHTA and CDR2 is FQGNSA in the germline V gene. Germline trimming cut 5 bases from V and 5 bases from J; bases unmatched to any gene: 0. The CDR3 length is 13 residues.

The chain uses TRBV11-1 and TRBJ1-5, with 8 bases matching TRBD1. There are 13 residues in the CDR3. Germline loops: CDR1 SGHAT, CDR2 FQDESV (reference sequence). V was pared by 2 bases and J by 6 bases, with 0 bases of the junction left unmatched. DNA for the CDR3: TGTGCCAGCAGCTTAACAGGGGGTCAGCCCCAGCATTTT. Its translation is CASSLTGGQPQHF.

The chain couples TRBV12-1 to TRBJ2-5; TRBD1, the D gene given by the table, was not confirmed from the DNA. The DNA end lines up better with TRBJ2-7; the J call may be wrong. TRBV12-1 is a known pseudogene. The CDR3 has 12 residues. CDR3 DNA sequence: TGTGCCGTCCTCAGGGGTGACTACGAGCAGTACTTC. Encoded protein: CAVLRGDYEQYF.

J is TRBJ2-7 and V is TRBV28; no clear D gene. This CDR3 has 11 residues. Per germline, CDR1 MDHEN and CDR2 SYDVKM. The germline V and J ends were trimmed by 8 bases and 1 base, with 6 bases remaining between them. The CDR3 region is CASLSSYEQYF. The CDR3 DNA reads TGTGCCAGCCTTTCTTCCTACGAGCAGTACTTC.

The chain has TRBV5-1 and TRBJ1-1; a possible D gene is TRBD1 (5 bases). Trimming cost V 4 bases and J 6 bases, with 13 bases left between them. The CDR3 is 13 amino acids. CDR1 is SGHRS, CDR2 YFSETQ, per germline. The CDR3 loop is CASSPPGGAEAFF. Written as DNA, the CDR3 is TGCGCCAGCAGCCCCCCCGGGGGTGCTGAAGCTTTCTTT.

The rearrangement uses TRBV27 and TRBJ2-2; possible D gene TRBD2, 6 bases. There are 17 residues in the CDR3. The ends were cut back, 1 base at V and 0 bases at J, with 12 bases in the middle. Looked up from germline, CDR1 is MNHEY and CDR2 is SMNVEV (reference sequence). The CDR3, as DNA: TGTGCCAGCAGTTTATGGTCTAGCGCCTCGAACACCGGGGAGCTGTTTTTT. Translated, it gives CASSLWSSASNTGELFF.

The chain uses TRBV29-1 and TRBJ2-5; 12 bases agree with TRBD2. Germline V gene lookup returns CDR1 SQVTM and CDR2 ANQGSEA. The CDR3 length is 17 residues. J lost 3 bases, V lost 7 bases, and 15 bases had no gene match. This CDR3 reads CSGRGGGRLAGEETQYF. The CDR3 nucleotides read TGCAGCGGACGCGGGGGGGGCCGACTAGCGGGGGAAGAGACCCAGTACTTC.

The chain employs TRBV28 and TRBJ2-3, with TRBD1 identical over 10 bases. The junction had 2 bases not matched to a gene; V was cut back by 2 bases and J by 3 bases. From germline, CDR1 is MDHEN and CDR2 SYDVKM. The CDR3 is 15 amino acids. The CDR3 DNA sequence: TGTGCCAGCAGTTTAGCGGGACAGGGGACAGATACGCAGTATTTT. As protein: CASSLAGQGTDTQYF.

This sequence joins TRBV2 and TRBJ1-2; TRBD1 might be the D (5 bases). Per the germline V gene, CDR1 is SNHLY and CDR2 is FYNNEI. The CDR3 runs 12 residues. V gave up 6 bases and J gave up 4 bases, with 9 bases separating them. The CDR3 nucleotides are TGTGCCAGCAGAGAGGACACCTATGGCTACACCTTC. Protein product: CASREDTYGYTF.

V and J are TRBV1 and TRBJ2-7; the D segment call TRBD1 is taken from the table without a DNA check. TRBV1 is designated a pseudogene. This CDR3 spans 17 amino acids. The CDR3 coding sequence is TGCACCAGCAGCCAAGATACTCGAGACAGGGGGTCCTACGAGCAGTACTTC. This sequence encodes CTSSQDTRDRGSYEQYF.

The chain links TRBV19 to TRBJ2-5; 7 bases fit TRBD2. Germline V gene sequence: CDR1 LNHDA, CDR2 SQIVND (reference sequence). V gave up 6 bases and J gave up 7 bases; unmatched junction bases: 8. The CDR3 totals 13 residues. Here the CDR3 reads CASSGRPGGTQYF. The CDR3, as DNA: TGTGCCAGTAGCGGGAGGCCCGGGGGGACCCAGTACTTC.